The TCR beta chain under discussion was sequenced for a study of blood T cell repertoires in COVID-19. Study as a whole: Researchers got acute and convalescent COVID-19 samples from the United States, Italy and Spain.

The protocol was immunoSEQ multiplex PCR, while the TCRdb copy is restricted to in-frame clones and leaves out a portion. The table has 330,000 or so clones, around 90% seen once. Patients at the Seattle site were enrolled during active infection and followed longitudinally. This receptor was identified in a woman aged 55-70 years with COVID-19, enrolled during active disease. Sequencing used peripheral blood.

DNA for the CDR3: TGTGCCAGTAGTGCCTATTCACAGGGTTTAGGGCAGCCCCAGCATTTT. It yields the protein CASSAYSQGLGQPQHF. This sequence joins TRBV19 and TRBJ1-5, with D possibly matching TRBD1 (6 bases). Per the germline V gene, CDR1 is LNHDA and CDR2 is SQIVND (reference sequence). V shed 5 bases and J shed 7 bases, with 21 bases lying between them. This CDR3 has 16 amino acids. Supplemented by reference TRBV19 and TRBJ1-5, the full variable domain reads DGGITQSPKYLFRKEGQNVTLSCEQNLNHDAMYWYRQDPGQGLRLIYYSQIVNDFQKGDIAEGYSVSREKKESFPLTVTSAQKNPTAFYLCASSAYSQGLGQPQHFGDGTRLSIL.